The T cell receptor beta chain under discussion was sequenced for a study of cytomegalovirus exposure and HLA in healthy donors. Study-level information: The roughly 130 validation repertoires used the same platform as the 600 to 750 first-cohort repertoires (as reported by a later analysis).

The study's findings and limits: The study labeled around 160 TCR beta chains cytomegalovirus-associated. According to a subsequent analysis, TCR clusters identified in the first cohort showed a tendency to co-occur across the 120 or so validation repertoires. Among the CMV-associated chains, a few were confirmed in vitro as specific for CMV antigens.

On this clone itself: What it binds is unknown.

Sequencing used immunoSEQ multiplex PCR; TCRdb keeps in-frame clones, though not all of them. The sample consists of approximately 120,000 clones, around 90% of them appearing once. V shed 4 bases and J shed 0 bases, with 22 bases lying between them. The germline CDR1 and CDR2 sequences are SGHVS and FNYEAQ. CDR3 length: 18 amino acids. Sequencing used PBMCs. The sequence came from a woman under 30 in good health and CMV-seronegative. The genes are TRBV7-6 and TRBJ2-7; TRBD1 might be the D (6 bases). The DNA for the CDR3 is TGTGCCAGCAGCTCCTATACCGGTCAGACAGGTTCCTCCTACGAGCAGTACTTC. This sequence encodes CASSSYTGQTGSSYEQYF.